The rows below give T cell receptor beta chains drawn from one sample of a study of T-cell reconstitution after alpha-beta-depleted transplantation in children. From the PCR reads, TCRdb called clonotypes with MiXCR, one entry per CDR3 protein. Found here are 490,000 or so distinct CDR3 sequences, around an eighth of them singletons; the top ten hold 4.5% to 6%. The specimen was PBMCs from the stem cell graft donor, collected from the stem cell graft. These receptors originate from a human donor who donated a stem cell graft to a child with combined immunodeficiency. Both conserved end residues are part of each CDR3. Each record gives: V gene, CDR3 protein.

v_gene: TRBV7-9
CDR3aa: CASSLTGGALTGELFF

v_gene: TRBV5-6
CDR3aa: CASSQDRGRFDEQFF

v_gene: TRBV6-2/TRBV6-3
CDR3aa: CASSRGTGASSQETQYF

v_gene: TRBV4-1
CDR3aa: CASSQDRWADEQYF

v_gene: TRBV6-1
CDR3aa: CASALWGDHEQYF

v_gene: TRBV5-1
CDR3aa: CASSPLGWGTDTQYF

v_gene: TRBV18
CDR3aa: CASSDGENTQYF

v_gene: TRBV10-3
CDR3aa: CAISDPSLEHVNYGYTF

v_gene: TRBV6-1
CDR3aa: CASNPGHYNEQFF

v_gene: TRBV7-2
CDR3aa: CASSLRRGGNEQFF

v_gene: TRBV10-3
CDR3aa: CAIRMTTATDTQYF

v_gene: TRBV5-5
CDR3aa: CASSSEAGAGANVLTF

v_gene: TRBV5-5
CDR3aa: CASSLWGIGETQYF

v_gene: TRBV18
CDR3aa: CASSDAGGETQYF

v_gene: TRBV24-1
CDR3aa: CATSDFWTANTGELFF

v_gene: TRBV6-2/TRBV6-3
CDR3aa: CASRIRGNTGELFF

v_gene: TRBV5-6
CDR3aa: CASSFSAREAFF

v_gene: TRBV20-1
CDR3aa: CSASPPGLDYNEQFF

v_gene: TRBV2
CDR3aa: CASSGGLAGGGYEQYF

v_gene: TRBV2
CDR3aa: CASSESSSGSGELFF

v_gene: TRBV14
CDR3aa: CASSQETQRRPFF

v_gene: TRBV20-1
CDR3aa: CSARTGVGDGYTF

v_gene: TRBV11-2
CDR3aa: CASSWRLGRKDYTDTQYF

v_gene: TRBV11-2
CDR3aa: CASRPGTSGIDTQYF

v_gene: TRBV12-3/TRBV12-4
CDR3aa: CASSLGAGVYAGELFF

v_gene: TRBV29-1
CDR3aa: CSVLIQGARTDTQYF

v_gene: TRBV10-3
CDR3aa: CAITGAGLSGKQYF

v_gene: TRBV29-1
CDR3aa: CSVGGTSGVYNEQFF

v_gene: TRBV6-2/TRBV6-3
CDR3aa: CASSSAFYEQYF

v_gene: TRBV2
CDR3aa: CASRADRGRSTEAFF

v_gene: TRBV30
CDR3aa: CAWIGRGLAGGLGINEQFF

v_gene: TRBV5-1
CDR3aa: CASSPLQNAYGYTF

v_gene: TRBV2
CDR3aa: CASSEQGTTAFF

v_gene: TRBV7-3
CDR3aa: CASSYRDPFTGANVLTF

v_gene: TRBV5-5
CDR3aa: CASSSVGVRGNQPQHF

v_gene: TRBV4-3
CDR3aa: CASSRFGTSGRSYEQYF

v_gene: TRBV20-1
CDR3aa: CSARDSGRRRGGNQPQHF

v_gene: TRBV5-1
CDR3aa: CASSPGQGAAKNIQYF

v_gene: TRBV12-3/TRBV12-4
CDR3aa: CASSFIGSGVPNQPQHF

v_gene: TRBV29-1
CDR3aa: CSVEEGDRGSYEQYF

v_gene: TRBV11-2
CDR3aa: CASSLKEPSGGSTDTQYF

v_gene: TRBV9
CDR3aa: CASSVGLAGVSEQYF

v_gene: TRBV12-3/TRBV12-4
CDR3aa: CASSLGPIGELFF

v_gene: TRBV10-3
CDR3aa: CAISESTGGYGYTF

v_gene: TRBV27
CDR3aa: CASSLRVGRGTYEQYF

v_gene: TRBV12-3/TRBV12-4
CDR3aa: CASSFWAGSTDTQYF

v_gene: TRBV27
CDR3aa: CASSHSSGGVYEQYF

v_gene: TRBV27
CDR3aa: CASSWSSNQPQHF

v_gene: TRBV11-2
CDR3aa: CASSPSPGTGQFF

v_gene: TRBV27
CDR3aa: CASSLSDGATDTQYF

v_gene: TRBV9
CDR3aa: CASSAPGAEETQYF